This entry lists 28 T cell receptor beta chains sequenced from one sample in a study of blood T cells in healthy people across ages. A second about 6 to 12 cycle PCR used barcoded and J-beta primers. One entry per CDR3 protein results from TCRdb running MiXCR on the 5' RACE reads. The data hold under 1 million distinct CDR3 sequences, with around 43% observed a single time. The sequencing input was blood. The origin of the receptors is a man aged 55 to 70 in good health.

V usage is TRBV2 and J usage is TRBJ1-1, with 8 bases aligning to TRBD1. Per the germline V gene, CDR1 is SNHLY and CDR2 is FYNNEI. The CDR3 consists of 14 residues. Trimming cost V 6 bases and J 5 bases; bases outside gene matches: 8. This CDR3 reads CASSALDRETEAFF. CDR3 bases: TGTGCCAGCAGCGCCTTGGACAGGGAGACTGAAGCTTTCTTT.

This clonotype was detected a few times. The rearrangement uses TRBV28 and TRBJ2-7; D might be TRBD2 (5 bases). The V gene's germline CDR1 is MDHEN and CDR2 SYDVKM. V was trimmed by 3 bases and J by 6 bases, leaving 15 bases between them. This CDR3 region has 14 residues. The CDR3 protein is CASSFTGDMSEQYF. In DNA, the CDR3 is TGTGCCAGCAGTTTTACCGGGGATATGAGCGAGCAGTACTTC.

This clonotype was seen a few times. The chain uses TRBV24-1 and TRBJ2-7; D is perhaps TRBD1 or TRBD2 (5 bases each). Trimming removed 3 bases from V and 6 bases from J, with 11 bases in between. CDR3 size: 13 residues. Germline CDR1 and CDR2: KGHDR and SFDVKD. The CDR3 protein is CATSDSRAGEQYF. CDR3 bases: TGTGCCACCAGTGATAGCAGGGCGGGCGAGCAGTACTTC.

The genes are TRBV10-3 and TRBJ1-6; D gene uncertain. This CDR3 spans 13 amino acids. Between the trimmed V and J ends, which lost 6 bases and 7 bases, there was a span of 10 bases. Germline V gene data show CDR1 as ENHRY and CDR2 as SYGVKD. The CDR3 coding sequence is TGTGCCATCAGCCCTAGCCTCAATTCACCCCTCCACTTT. This gives the protein CAISPSLNSPLHF.

The chain recombines TRBV14 with TRBJ2-3; 7 nucleotides agree with TRBD1. This CDR3 has 14 amino acids. Germline values: CDR1 SGHDN, CDR2 FVKESK. The V gene end was trimmed by 5 bases and the J gene end by 3 bases; junction bases not matched to a gene: 5. The CDR3 coding sequence is TGTGCCAGCAGCGAAGGGGACAGAACAGATACGCAGTATTTT. Residues: CASSEGDRTDTQYF.

This clonotype was seen more than once but under ten times. The CDR3: CASSLDAGITTDTQYF. The CDR3 bases are TGCGCCAGCAGCTTGGATGCAGGAATTACCACAGATACGCAGTATTTT. This chain connects TRBV5-1 to TRBJ2-3, with D unresolved. Germline CDR1 reads SGHRS; CDR2 reads YFSETQ. This CDR3 contains 16 residues. V was clipped by 0 bases and J by 2 bases, with 13 bases between them. The complete variable domain, with remaining parts taken from reference TRBV5-1 and TRBJ2-3, reads KAGVTQTPRYLIKTRGQQVTLSCSPISGHRSVSWYQQTPGQGLQFLFEYFSETQRNKGNFPGRFSGRQFSNSRSEMNVSTLELGDSALYLCASSLDAGITTDTQYFGPGTRLTVL.

The J gene is TRBJ2-5, the V gene TRBV21-1; the table's D call, TRBD1, was not checked against the DNA. TRBV21-1 is described as a pseudogene. The CDR3 sequence is 14 residues long. The CDR3 is CATIPRDRQETQYF. The CDR3 DNA sequence: TGTGCCACCATCCCCCGGGACAGGCAAGAGACCCAGTACTTC.

The chain is built from TRBV29-1 and TRBJ2-5; tentatively, D is TRBD1 (6 bases). V gave up 4 bases and J gave up 3 bases, with 9 bases separating them. Per germline, CDR1 SQVTM and CDR2 ANQGSEA. The CDR3 spans 12 residues. The CDR3 is CSVGQAKETQYF. The CDR3 DNA follows: TGCAGCGTTGGACAGGCTAAAGAGACCCAGTACTTC.

This sequence joins TRBV6-2 or TRBV6-3 and TRBJ1-2; tentatively, D is TRBD1 (5 bases). The CDR3 loop spans 14 amino acids. V lost 5 bases and J 3 bases, leaving 13 bases between the germline ends. Looked up from germline, CDR1 is MNHEY and CDR2 is SVGEGT. The CDR3 nucleotides are TGTGCCAGCAGTACACACGGGACTTACTATGGCTACACCTTC. This translates into CASSTHGTYYGYTF.

This chain links TRBV12-3 or TRBV12-4 with TRBJ1-2; D may be TRBD1 (6 bases). Trimming shortened V by 5 bases and J by 4 bases, and 14 bases separated the two germline ends. This CDR3 has 14 amino acids. The chain's CDR3 is CASSPRTDPYGYTF. The CDR3 coding sequence is TGTGCCAGCAGTCCGAGGACAGATCCCTATGGCTACACCTTC.

The CDR3 DNA sequence: TGTGCCAGCAGGCACCAGCTATACCCCTCCGCACCCCTCCACTTT. Translated, it gives CASRHQLYPSAPLHF. The chain links TRBV6-2 or TRBV6-3 to TRBJ1-6; no clear D. Germline V gene data show CDR1 as MNHEY and CDR2 as SVGEGT. V was shortened by 6 bases and J by 11 bases, with 20 bases between the two germline ends. The CDR3 is 15 residues long.

The rearrangement links TRBV9 to TRBJ2-1; 9 bases line up with TRBD2. This CDR3 is built from 15 residues. V lost 4 bases to trimming and J lost 5 bases; unmatched junction nucleotides: 7. Germline CDR1 and CDR2: SGDLS and YYNGEE. The CDR3 DNA reads TGTGCCAGCAGCCCGATGGCGGGGGGGAACAATGAGCAGTTCTTC. Translation: CASSPMAGGNNEQFF.

There are many counts of this clonotype. This rearrangement joins TRBV20-1 to TRBJ2-3, with D unresolved. The CDR3 sequence is 10 residues long. Germline assignment: CDR1 DFQATT and CDR2 SNEGSKA (reference sequence). The CDR3 bases are TGCAGCCCTTCCACAGATACGCAGTATTTT. Translated: CSPSTDTQYF.

The chain employs TRBV12-3 or TRBV12-4 and TRBJ1-4; possible D gene TRBD1, 6 bases. This CDR3 contains 17 residues. With 6 bases removed from V and 2 bases from J, the gap between germline ends came to 19 bases. The CDR3 DNA follows: TGTGCCAGCAGCCCTGCGGGGGACCAGGGGACTAATGAAAAACTGTTTTTT. It specifies CASSPAGDQGTNEKLFF.

This rearrangement joins TRBV27 to TRBJ2-1; TRBD1 matches 9 bases. The CDR3 contains 15 residues. Germline assignment: CDR1 MNHEY and CDR2 SMNVEV (reference sequence). After removal of 5 bases from V and 7 bases from J, the junction contained 9 bases not matched to a gene. CDR3 sequence reads: CASSKPGQGANEQFF. In DNA form, the CDR3 reads TGTGCCAGCAGTAAACCGGGACAGGGTGCAAATGAGCAGTTCTTC.

The V gene is TRBV9, the J gene TRBJ2-1; TRBD2 is a possible D gene (5 bases). CDR3 size: 15 residues. CDR1 and CDR2 (germline): SGDLS, YYNGEE. The V end was cut by 4 bases, the J end by 1 base, with 12 bases between. The CDR3 region has the DNA TGTGCCAGCAGCCCCCCCGGGGATTCCTACAATGAGCAGTTCTTC. Translated, it gives CASSPPGDSYNEQFF.

The chain carries TRBV6-5 and TRBJ1-1; no clear D gene. Germline V gene lookup returns CDR1 MNHEY and CDR2 SVGAGI. The CDR3 loop spans 17 amino acids. The ends were cut back, 0 bases at V and 1 base at J, with 15 bases in the middle. The CDR3 is CASSYSRSGLGNTEAFF. The CDR3 nucleotides are TGTGCCAGCAGTTACTCGAGGTCCGGGCTGGGGAACACTGAAGCTTTCTTT.

This clonotype was seen only a few times. The chain is built from TRBV5-1 and TRBJ2-5, with 8 bases aligning to TRBD2. Germline CDR1 is SGHRS and CDR2 is YFSETQ. V lost 0 bases and J lost 5; bases outside the gene matches: 9. There are 16 residues in the CDR3. The CDR3 coding sequence is TGCGCCAGCAGCTTGGAAGTGTCGGGGGGGAGCGAGACCCAGTACTTC. Its protein is CASSLEVSGGSETQYF. The full variable domain, rest sourced from reference TRBV5-1 and TRBJ2-5, is KAGVTQTPRYLIKTRGQQVTLSCSPISGHRSVSWYQQTPGQGLQFLFEYFSETQRNKGNFPGRFSGRQFSNSRSEMNVSTLELGDSALYLCASSLEVSGGSETQYFGPGTRLLVL.

The rearrangement uses TRBV7-9 and TRBJ2-7; D may be TRBD1 (6 bases). The V end was cut by 0 bases, the J end by 2 bases, with 11 bases between. CDR1 is SEHNR, CDR2 FQNEAQ, per germline (reference sequence). This CDR3 comprises 15 residues. The CDR3 here is CASSLAAGVPYEQYF. DNA of the CDR3: TGTGCCAGCAGCTTAGCCGCAGGGGTACCCTACGAGCAGTACTTC.

This clonotype was observed a handful of times. The chain joins TRBV14 to TRBJ2-7, with 9 bases matching TRBD2. V lost 4 bases and J lost 2; bases outside the gene matches: 9. Germline V gene sequence: CDR1 SGHDN, CDR2 FVKESK. The CDR3 consists of 16 residues. CDR3 sequence (DNA): TGTGCCAGCAGCCCATTGGCCGCTAGCGGGGCCTACGAGCAGTACTTC. This translates into CASSPLAASGAYEQYF.

For the CDR3, the DNA is TGCGCCAGCAGGACGCGGTTAGGTGGCAATCAGCCCCAGCATTTT. Protein sequence: CASRTRLGGNQPQHF. The rearrangement links TRBV4-1 to TRBJ1-5, with no clear D. The CDR3 extends over 15 amino acids. Germline lookup yields CDR1 MGHRA and CDR2 YSYEKL. Trimming shortened V by 6 bases and J by 2 bases, and 14 bases separated the two germline ends.

The chain employs TRBV7-2 and TRBJ1-5, with a possible D match to TRBD1 (6 bases). Trimming pared 2 bases from V and 6 bases from J, leaving 8 bases between. This CDR3 has 13 amino acids. Germline CDR1 reads SGHTA; CDR2 reads FQGNSA. DNA of the CDR3: TGTGCCAGCAGCTTATCGACAGGTCAGCCCCAGCATTTT. Encoded protein: CASSLSTGQPQHF. Using reference TRBV7-2 and TRBJ1-5 for the parts outside the CDR3, the full variable domain is GAGVSQSPSNKVTEKGKDVELRCDPISGHTALYWYRQSLGQGLEFLIYFQGNSAPDKSGLPSDRFSAERTGGSVSTLTIQRTQQEDSAVYLCASSLSTGQPQHFGDGTRLSIL.

The rearrangement uses TRBV29-1 and TRBJ2-3; D gene ambiguous. Trimming took off 4 bases at V and 4 bases at J, with 15 bases between the two ends. CDR1 and CDR2 (germline): SQVTM, ANQGSEA. The CDR3 loop spans 14 amino acids. Written as DNA, the CDR3 is TGCAGCGTTGTCTTTTTTGACGCAGCAGATACGCAGTATTTT. Its protein product is CSVVFFDAADTQYF.

The rearrangement joins TRBV7-3 to TRBJ1-1; 7 positions agree with TRBD1. With V trimmed by 6 bases and J by 5 bases, 15 bases remained unmatched. Per germline, CDR1 SGHTA and CDR2 FQGTGA. This CDR3 comprises 16 residues. CDR3 nucleotides: TGTGCCAGCAGTTTGGACGGGACAGCCTCAGGTACTGAAGCTTTCTTT. This codes for CASSLDGTASGTEAFF.

In this sample, this clonotype turned up a few times. V is TRBV29-1 and J is TRBJ2-7; TRBD2 aligns across 15 bases. Unmatched junction bases numbered 6, after V lost 6 bases and J lost 6 bases. Per germline, CDR1 SQVTM and CDR2 ANQGSEA. The CDR3 consists of 14 residues. This CDR3 reads CSVWGLAGGVEQYF. In DNA, the CDR3 is TGCAGCGTCTGGGGACTAGCGGGGGGAGTCGAGCAGTACTTC.

The chain recombines TRBV6-5 with TRBJ1-5, with D unresolved. Per germline, CDR1 MNHEY and CDR2 SVGAGI. The CDR3 length is 9 residues. The germline V and J ends were trimmed by 5 bases and 9 bases, with 2 bases remaining between them. This chain's CDR3 is CASSLPQHF. The CDR3 DNA sequence: TGTGCCAGCAGTCTGCCCCAGCATTTT.

On this clonotype: This clone may be a read error of a much larger clone one base away. The rearrangement uses TRBV4-1 and TRBJ2-5; 7 positions match TRBD1. The V segment lost 0 bases and the J segment 3 bases; nucleotides outside the gene matches: 10. This CDR3 is built from 17 residues. Looked up from germline, CDR1 is MGHRA and CDR2 is YSYEKL. CDR3 amino acids: CASSQDRVEGAKETQYF. For the CDR3, the DNA is TGCGCCAGCAGCCAAGATCGGGTAGAGGGGGCTAAAGAGACCCAGTACTTC.

This clonotype was seen only a few times. The chain employs TRBV6-1 and TRBJ2-3; no reliable D call. The CDR3 extends over 13 amino acids. V was pared by 3 bases and J by 4 bases, with 8 bases between. Per the germline V gene, CDR1 is MNHNS and CDR2 is SASEGT. Written as DNA, the CDR3 is TGTGCCAGCAGTGAGCAGGAGCCAGATACGCAGTATTTT. This codes for CASSEQEPDTQYF.